These T cell receptor beta chains were read from a single sample in a study of glioma-infiltrating T cells. TCRdb re-called the multiplex PCR reads through MiXCR, storing one row per CDR3 protein. The table lists roughly 350,000 distinct CDR3 sequences, about two fifths of them singletons. The source material was glioma tissue, nonneoplastic brain tissue, or PBMCs (not recorded which). The receptors come from a human donor with low-grade glioma or glioblastoma, undergoing nonglioma brain surgery, or in good health (not recorded which). Each CDR3 is given without its conserved first and last residue.

V gene: TRBV28; J gene: TRBJ1-1; CDR3 protein: ASSPLGRGGTEAF
V gene: TRBV6-1; J gene: TRBJ2-2; CDR3 protein: ASSASGRANTGELL
V gene: TRBV4-2; J gene: TRBJ2-4; CDR3 protein: ASSQPPGGFGTVLSKNIQY
V gene: TRBV7-2; J gene: TRBJ2-6; CDR3 protein: ASSLASWAGANVLT
V gene: TRBV4-3; J gene: TRBJ2-1; CDR3 protein: ASSQDLGLGPHNEQF
V gene: TRBV18; J gene: TRBJ2-1; CDR3 protein: ASSPGGLRGEQF
V gene: TRBV4-3; J gene: TRBJ2-7; CDR3 protein: ASSTGEGYEQY
V gene: TRBV28; J gene: TRBJ2-7; CDR3 protein: ASSPEGGPNRSEQY
V gene: TRBV2; J gene: TRBJ2-3; CDR3 protein: ASSESRLAGGSTDTQY
V gene: TRBV7-9; J gene: TRBJ2-5; CDR3 protein: ASSPTWVQY
V gene: TRBV20-1; J gene: TRBJ1-1; CDR3 protein: SAILEAGYFLMNTEAF
V gene: TRBV7-2; J gene: TRBJ1-5; CDR3 protein: ASSLPTGTGPNQPQH
V gene: TRBV12-3/TRBV12-4; J gene: TRBJ1-5; CDR3 protein: ASSYINSNQPQH
V gene: TRBV2; J gene: TRBJ1-5; CDR3 protein: ASSSDRGLNQPQH
V gene: TRBV9; J gene: TRBJ1-1; CDR3 protein: ASSPPLTVNTEAF
V gene: TRBV20-1; J gene: TRBJ2-5; CDR3 protein: SASGRGQETQY
V gene: TRBV14; J gene: TRBJ2-3; CDR3 protein: ASSQLTSGITDTQY
V gene: TRBV3-1; J gene: TRBJ2-1; CDR3 protein: ASSEFREKNEQF
V gene: TRBV20-1; J gene: TRBJ1-1; CDR3 protein: SARVTAMNTEAF
V gene: TRBV11-2; J gene: TRBJ2-1; CDR3 protein: ASSLNRVGYEQF
V gene: TRBV6-4; J gene: TRBJ2-1; CDR3 protein: ASEDVGLRSYNEQF
V gene: TRBV5-1; J gene: TRBJ2-7; CDR3 protein: ASSLNPSGLAYEQY
V gene: TRBV4-1; J gene: TRBJ1-2; CDR3 protein: ASSQPWVPRGSGNYGYT
V gene: TRBV10-2; J gene: TRBJ2-7; CDR3 protein: ASRRLAGAYEQY
V gene: TRBV11-2; J gene: TRBJ1-5; CDR3 protein: ASSFASNQPQH
V gene: TRBV10-3; J gene: TRBJ2-5; CDR3 protein: AISESSGTETQY
V gene: TRBV5-1; J gene: TRBJ2-7; CDR3 protein: ASSLGRGSAYEQY
V gene: TRBV4-2; J gene: TRBJ2-1; CDR3 protein: ASSPGGYREEQF
V gene: TRBV3-1; J gene: TRBJ2-1; CDR3 protein: ASSQEAGPYNEQF
V gene: TRBV20-1; J gene: TRBJ2-3; CDR3 protein: SANTSGRVTDTQY
V gene: TRBV20-1; J gene: TRBJ2-1; CDR3 protein: SARDRSKSYNEQF
V gene: TRBV28; J gene: TRBJ2-3; CDR3 protein: ASSLLSTDTQY
V gene: TRBV7-3; J gene: TRBJ1-2; CDR3 protein: ASSQTGTGEYGYT
V gene: TRBV12-3/TRBV12-4; J gene: TRBJ2-7; CDR3 protein: ASSEGVPHLYEQY
V gene: TRBV15; J gene: TRBJ1-6; CDR3 protein: ATSRVFGANSPLH
V gene: TRBV25-1; J gene: TRBJ1-2; CDR3 protein: ASVGSRAYGYT
V gene: TRBV6-6; J gene: TRBJ2-1; CDR3 protein: ASSYTAGGPDEQF
V gene: TRBV20-1; J gene: TRBJ1-2; CDR3 protein: SASTRVDTYGYT
V gene: TRBV28; J gene: TRBJ1-4; CDR3 protein: ASSTRGGIGEKLF
V gene: TRBV7-2; J gene: TRBJ2-1; CDR3 protein: ASSPRWGEQF